A selection of T cell receptor beta chains follows, all from one sample in a study of blood T cell repertoires in COVID-19. Using immunoSEQ multiplex PCR, the repertoire was profiled, and TCRdb retains in-frame clones only, with some absent. The top ten hold approximately 3.4% of the sample, which has around 500,000 clones, approximately 83% seen once. Sequencing was carried out using peripheral blood. These receptor sequences come from a human donor in a cohort sampled during active COVID-19. The conserved cysteine and the conserved F or W are not part of the CDR3 here.

v_gene: TRBV4-2
j_gene: TRBJ1-4
CDR3aa: ASSQDLPPGGDEKLF

v_gene: TRBV14
j_gene: TRBJ1-2
CDR3aa: ASSQAQGEGYT

v_gene: TRBV7-9
j_gene: TRBJ1-3
CDR3aa: ASSLVPVGNTIY

v_gene: TRBV10-3
j_gene: TRBJ2-7
CDR3aa: AISESGDFSYEQY

v_gene: TRBV30
j_gene: TRBJ2-7
CDR3aa: AWSRGGAYEQY

v_gene: TRBV11-2
j_gene: TRBJ2-3
CDR3aa: ATTNRKAPDTQY

v_gene: TRBV5-6
j_gene: TRBJ2-2
CDR3aa: ASSLGLAGSYTGELF

v_gene: TRBV3-1/TRBV3-2
j_gene: TRBJ1-1
CDR3aa: ASSRGVGTEAF

v_gene: TRBV5-1
j_gene: TRBJ2-1
CDR3aa: ASSLAFPSGPYNEQF

v_gene: TRBV28
j_gene: TRBJ2-3
CDR3aa: ASSPMRAPSTDTQY

v_gene: TRBV3-1/TRBV3-2
j_gene: TRBJ1-1
CDR3aa: ASSPYTGSVTEAF

v_gene: TRBV6-5
j_gene: TRBJ2-1
CDR3aa: ASQTSLDEQF

v_gene: TRBV5-1
j_gene: TRBJ2-5
CDR3aa: ASSRLPQETQY

v_gene: TRBV4-2
j_gene: TRBJ2-3
CDR3aa: ASSQEGDSTDTQY

v_gene: TRBV5-8
j_gene: TRBJ2-1
CDR3aa: ASSLLRGGRAQNEQF

v_gene: TRBV24-1
j_gene: TRBJ2-1
CDR3aa: ATSDSQQGYNEQF

v_gene: TRBV18
j_gene: TRBJ1-3
CDR3aa: ASSRTAANTIY

v_gene: TRBV15
j_gene: TRBJ2-3
CDR3aa: ATSRTGGRSFSTDTQY

v_gene: TRBV29-1
j_gene: TRBJ1-2
CDR3aa: SVRKWWGTANYGYT

v_gene: TRBV27
j_gene: TRBJ2-3
CDR3aa: ASKRDRDTDTQY

v_gene: TRBV7-9
j_gene: TRBJ1-1
CDR3aa: ASSLLGGQGNSF

v_gene: TRBV28
j_gene: TRBJ2-3
CDR3aa: ASSRTTIDVGTDTQY

v_gene: TRBV19
j_gene: TRBJ2-1
CDR3aa: ASSIRLAGGYNEQF

v_gene: TRBV9
j_gene: TRBJ1-1
CDR3aa: ASSQGWGQSAEAF

v_gene: TRBV6-5
j_gene: TRBJ2-2
CDR3aa: ASSPQGTGELF

v_gene: TRBV7-8
j_gene: TRBJ1-6
CDR3aa: ASEEGADSPLH

v_gene: TRBV5-5
j_gene: TRBJ1-1
CDR3aa: ASSTPGQGTEAF

v_gene: TRBV30
j_gene: TRBJ1-1
CDR3aa: AWSAAYGTEAF

v_gene: TRBV27
j_gene: TRBJ1-2
CDR3aa: ASSPTGGAYGYT

v_gene: TRBV6-2/TRBV6-3
j_gene: TRBJ1-1
CDR3aa: ASSFFRGTEAF

v_gene: TRBV27
j_gene: TRBJ2-3
CDR3aa: ASSQDRGRGDTQY

v_gene: TRBV29-1
j_gene: TRBJ2-1
CDR3aa: SAGGRAKNEQF

v_gene: TRBV3-1/TRBV3-2
j_gene: TRBJ1-2
CDR3aa: ASSQDGNRGYT

v_gene: TRBV5-6
j_gene: TRBJ1-1
CDR3aa: ASSNGQGPMNTEAF

v_gene: TRBV14
j_gene: TRBJ1-3
CDR3aa: ASSQRSVSGNTIY

v_gene: TRBV6-4
j_gene: TRBJ1-2
CDR3aa: ASSDYRGGSGYGYT

v_gene: TRBV5-1
j_gene: TRBJ1-3
CDR3aa: ASSTGAGNTIY